Here is one T cell receptor beta chain with its context. The antigen it binds to is not known. Nothing much larger sits one base from this clone, and base qualities are not available. These data belong to a study of blood T cell repertoires in COVID-19 (TCRdb year 2020). A note on the overall study: Samples from collaborators originated in the United States, Italy and Spain and spanned both the acute and convalescent phases of COVID-19. The dataset comprised deeply sampled blood TCRbeta repertoires from subjects exposed to, actively infected with, or recovered from COVID-19. Where available, HLA class I and class II types were taken from metadata supplied by the sample provider and were not determined by assay-based typing. The repertoires were released in a freely available public database meant as a resource for research on the immune response to SARS-CoV-2. A de-identified subject ID, COVID-19 status, age in years and sex were almost always included in the sample metadata. The material from the prospective study consisted of cDNA or gDNA derived from T cells, B-cell-depleted T cells, or PBMCs. The samples were drawn from the first 160 participants of the ongoing ImmuneRACE study and from over a thousand subjects provided by 6 global collaborators. Overall study results and their limits: Clinical and demographic metadata were provided uncurated, with the amount varying by source and participant.

Whole blood was collected in K2EDTA tubes by collaborating institutions according to the institutions' own protocols. For TCRbeta analysis, collaborators shipped samples in one of three forms: frozen whole blood, isolated PBMCs, or DNA extracted from either of those sample types. TCRbeta CDR3 regions were amplified from genomic DNA by means of the immunoSEQ Assay, a bias-controlled multiplex PCR. Turning to the authors' computational methods: The number of nucleated cells in each sample was estimated from the amplification of reference gene primers within the assay. To quantify the absolute abundance of each unique TCRbeta CDR3 rearrangement, sequence reads were collapsed and filtered. For each sample, productive Simpson clonality was calculated as the square root of Simpson's diversity index over productive rearrangements. TCRdb limited this immuneACCESS table to in-frame rearrangements with V and J called. A share of clones is missing; checked studies link under half to unresolved V genes, and the rest is unexplained. The V and J calls and clone size come from that table; D and trimming were worked out from the DNA. The sample has some 59,000 clones on record, roughly 76% of them singletons. The top ten constitute around 5.3% of the sample.

CDR1 and CDR2 are read off the germline V gene (reference sequence) as MNHEY and SMNVEV. Its CDR3 holds 13 amino acids, cysteine through phenylalanine. Solely the CDR3 DNA is kept, with 39 bases framed from the first base. V lost 2 bases and J lost 11 bases; the stretch between them is 15 bases long. The rearranged chain carries TRBV27 and TRBJ1-1; no D gene is confidently identified. Sample: peripheral blood. The sequence came from an older woman with acute or convalescent COVID-19. CDR3 sequence: CASSLNRGSGAFF. The sequenced DNA is TGTGCCAGCAGTTTAAACCGGGGTTCCGGGGCTTTCTTT.